This T cell receptor (beta chain) was observed in a study of T cells after posttransplantation cyclophosphamide. Overall study findings and caveats: Tissue-infiltrating T cells from skin or gut overlapped little with blood T cells. Donor CD8+ memory clones often dominated recipient blood repertoires at later times. Recipient CMV seropositivity and CMV reactivation strongly tracked TRB clonality.

To note about this clone: Antigen specificity is unknown.

A marrow graft followed busulfan-fludarabine conditioning, with cyclophosphamide on days +3 and +4. Germline assignment: CDR1 SEHNR and CDR2 FQNEAQ (reference sequence). V was trimmed by 5 bases and J by 1 base, leaving 8 bases between them. The CDR3 spans 13 residues. Sequenced by immunoSEQ multiplex PCR; TCRdb stores in-frame clones only, minus some. The profile shows about 20,000 clones, approximately 74% of them singletons. This receptor was taken from a male patient aged 25-45 years who received an allogeneic stem cell transplant from a related donor, was CMV-positive, and had acute GVHD only. The graft donor may be the source of some T cells. Specimen: PBMCs, collected after an allogeneic stem cell transplant with post-transplant cyclophosphamide. The rearrangement joins TRBV7-9 to TRBJ1-1; D is unresolved. The CDR3 coding sequence is TGTGCCAGCAGCCTCAGAGGGAACACTGAAGCTTTCTTT. Translation gives CASSLRGNTEAFF.